This section outlines one T cell receptor beta chain sequence together with its context. This entry comes from a study of blood T cell repertoires in COVID-19. Across the study: Material from acute and convalescent COVID-19 was sourced from the United States, Italy and Spain. Sample material is recorded as cDNA or gDNA derived from T cells, B-cell-depleted T cells, or PBMCs.

Per the study methods: Cell counts per sample came from amplifying reference gene primers. Clones were read by immunoSEQ multiplex PCR, and TCRdb kept only the in-frame ones, dropping some. V and J calls and clone size are copied from that table; D and trimming were computed from the DNA. The table has about 180,000 clones, approximately 85% seen once. This CDR3 comprises 14 residues. Per the germline V gene, CDR1 is LNHNV and CDR2 is YYDKDF (reference sequence). V trimming: 2 bases; J trimming: 7 bases; junction bases outside the gene matches: 8. Sequenced: peripheral blood. V is TRBV15 and J is TRBJ2-7, with 7 bases that match TRBD1. The receptor was isolated from a woman older than 75 with acute or convalescent COVID-19. DNA for the CDR3: TGTGCCACCAGCAGAACACCGGGACAGAATGAGCAGTACTTC. This sequence encodes CATSRTPGQNEQYF.